These 20 T cell receptor beta chains share one sample of origin, sequenced in a study of chemoradiotherapy in HPV16-positive cancers. The data were produced by immunoSEQ multiplex PCR, yet TCRdb's version contains in-frame clones alone and is incomplete. The table has around 910 clones, roughly 90% seen once. Sequencing was performed on tumor tissue, taken from a patient who underwent chemoradiotherapy. The receptor source for this set is a human donor with HPV-associated anogenital cancer.

This chain connects TRBV6-5 to TRBJ2-3, with 11 bases matching TRBD1. V trimming: 6 bases; J trimming: 5 bases; junction bases outside the gene matches: 4. Germline assignment: CDR1 MNHEY and CDR2 SVGAGI. The CDR3 runs to 14 residues. CDR3 DNA: TGTGCCAGCAGAGGACAGGGGGCACAAGATACGCAGTATTTT. Amino acids: CASRGQGAQDTQYF.

This sequence joins TRBV6-5 and TRBJ2-7; 7 bases fit TRBD1. Germline CDR1 is MNHEY and CDR2 is SVGAGI. The CDR3 consists of 14 residues. Unmatched junction bases numbered 5, after V lost 5 bases and J lost 1 base. CDR3 region: CASSNGDSSYEQYF. CDR3 in DNA: TGTGCCAGCAGTAATGGGGACAGTTCCTACGAGCAGTACTTC.

V and J are TRBV19 and TRBJ1-1; D ambiguous. The V gene's germline CDR1 is LNHDA and CDR2 SQIVND (reference sequence). The CDR3 spans 14 residues. Deletions cut 5 bases from V and 0 bases from J, with 10 bases between. CDR3 protein: CASSPQTMNTEAFF. The CDR3 nucleotides read TGTGCCAGTAGTCCCCAGACCATGAACACTGAAGCTTTCTTT.

This clone was seen once. The chain uses TRBV6-6 and TRBJ1-5; 9 bases agree with TRBD1. After removal of 5 bases from V and 6 bases from J, the junction contained 2 bases not matched to a gene. Per the germline V gene, CDR1 is MNHNY and CDR2 is SVGAGI (reference sequence). The CDR3 covers 13 residues. CDR3 in amino acids: CASSRQGVQPQHF. Written as DNA, the CDR3 is TGTGCCAGCAGTCGACAGGGGGTTCAGCCCCAGCATTTT.

The chain is built from TRBV7-8 and TRBJ2-7, with TRBD1 as a possible D gene (6 bases). CDR1 is SGHVS and CDR2 is FQNEAQ in the germline V gene. With 1 base removed from V and 2 bases from J, the gap between germline ends came to 18 bases. The CDR3 has 17 residues. The CDR3 here is CASSLGDTGLFTYEQYF. CDR3 sequence (DNA): TGTGCCAGCAGCTTAGGGGATACAGGGTTGTTCACCTACGAGCAGTACTTC.

The chain recombines TRBV2 with TRBJ1-2; tentative D call: TRBD1 (5 bases). The CDR3 has 15 amino acids. CDR1 and CDR2 (germline): SNHLY, FYNNEI. Trimming took 6 bases from V and 8 from J, leaving 22 bases between them. Here the CDR3 reads CASRGRGSGTRGYTF. The CDR3 bases are TGTGCCAGCAGAGGAAGGGGATCGGGGACTAGGGGCTACACCTTC.

The rearrangement joins TRBV19 to TRBJ2-1, with D possibly TRBD2 on 6 matching bases. Between the trimmed V and J ends, which lost 3 bases and 6 bases, there was a span of 12 bases. From germline, CDR1 is LNHDA and CDR2 SQIVND (reference sequence). The CDR3 contains 14 residues. The CDR3 protein is CASSMGGEVNEQFF. DNA of the CDR3: TGTGCCAGTAGTATGGGGGGAGAAGTCAATGAGCAGTTCTTC.

The chain couples TRBV5-1 to TRBJ2-1, with 10 bases that match TRBD2. The germline V gene has CDR1 SGHRS and CDR2 YFSETQ. The CDR3 is made up of 15 amino acids. The J segment lost 7 bases and the V segment lost 4 bases, leaving 8 bases of the junction unmatched. CDR3 sequence: CASSLRLAGENEQFF. The CDR3 DNA reads TGCGCCAGCAGCCTCCGACTAGCGGGTGAGAATGAGCAGTTCTTC.

The chain combines TRBV10-1 with TRBJ2-3; TRBD1 agrees at 7 bases. CDR1 WNHNN and CDR2 SYGVQD come from the germline V gene (reference sequence). CDR3 length: 14 amino acids. Trimming cost V 5 bases and J 1 base; bases outside gene matches: 3. Here the CDR3 DNA reads TGCGCCAGCAGTCGGGACAGCCGCACAGATACGCAGTATTTT. Translation: CASSRDSRTDTQYF.

CDR3 DNA sequence: TGTGCCAGCAGCTTGTGGGGACAGCTAAGCTCTGGGGCCAACGTCCTGACTTTC. Residues: CASSLWGQLSSGANVLTF. The V call is TRBV5-6, the J call TRBJ2-6, with 7 bases aligning to TRBD1. The J segment lost 0 bases and the V segment lost 1 base, leaving 7 bases of the junction unmatched. Germline V gene sequence: CDR1 SGHDT, CDR2 YYEEEE. This CDR3 comprises 18 residues.

V is TRBV5-1 and J is TRBJ2-5; D might be TRBD2 (5 bases). The CDR3 runs to 14 residues. CDR1 is SGHRS, CDR2 YFSETQ, per germline. V was cut by 0 bases and J by 7 bases, with 13 bases left in between. The CDR3 sequence is CASSLDGPRGTQYF. The DNA of the CDR3 is TGCGCCAGCAGCTTGGACGGACCTCGGGGGACCCAGTACTTC.

The chain carries TRBV7-2 and TRBJ1-2; possible D gene TRBD1, 5 bases. The CDR3 is made up of 14 amino acids. The ends were cut back, 1 base at V and 0 bases at J, with 6 bases in the middle. Germline CDR1 is SGHTA and CDR2 is FQGNSA. The CDR3 sequence: CASSLGGANYGYTF. The CDR3 DNA reads as TGTGCCAGCAGCTTAGGGGGGGCTAACTATGGCTACACCTTC.

The chain joins TRBV6-6 to TRBJ1-2; TRBD1 agrees at 8 bases. There are 11 residues in the CDR3. Germline lookup yields CDR1 MNHNY and CDR2 SVGAGI (reference sequence). V lost 8 bases, J lost 8 bases, and 4 bases stayed unmatched. This chain's CDR3 is CASQGAHGYTF. CDR3 DNA: TGTGCCAGCCAGGGGGCCCACGGCTACACCTTC.

The chain carries TRBV7-2 and TRBJ2-1; 14 bases fit TRBD2. V was pared by 6 bases and J by 6 bases, with 4 bases of the junction left unmatched. Germline CDR1 is SGHTA and CDR2 is FQGNSA. The CDR3 runs to 15 residues. The CDR3 region has the DNA TGTGCCAGCAGATACGGGACTAGCGGGAGCAATGAGCAGTTCTTC. This codes for CASRYGTSGSNEQFF.

This chain joins TRBV5-1 and TRBJ2-5; D is perhaps TRBD1 (6 bases). The length of the CDR3 is 16 residues. Germline loops: CDR1 SGHRS, CDR2 YFSETQ. Trimming removed 0 bases at V and 1 base at J, with 13 bases between. The CDR3 is CASSLATGTGQETQYF. The CDR3 DNA reads as TGCGCCAGCAGCTTGGCCACAGGGACCGGCCAAGAGACCCAGTACTTC.

V and J are TRBV7-2 and TRBJ2-2, with 7 bases lining up with TRBD2. CDR1 SGHTA and CDR2 FQGNSA come from the germline V gene. CDR3 length: 16 residues. Trimming took 3 bases from V and 2 from J; bases not matched to a gene: 6. CDR3 DNA: TGTGCCAGCAGCTTGGGTAGCGGGTTCAACACCGGGGAGCTGTTTTTT. It encodes CASSLGSGFNTGELFF.

The chain combines TRBV11-1 with TRBJ2-7, with 7 bases aligning to TRBD2. Germline V CDR1 and CDR2: SGHAT, FQDESV (reference sequence). The CDR3 is 19 residues long. V shed 1 base, J shed 4 bases, and the junction held 19 bases outside the gene matches. In DNA, the CDR3 is TGTGCCAGCAGCTTAGGGCTAGCGGCGGCCGATCACCTTCCTTACGAGCAGTACGTC. Translating gives CASSLGLAAADHLPYEQYV.

The chain carries TRBV28 and TRBJ1-3; D not resolved. Deletions cut 3 bases from V and 3 bases from J, with 18 bases between. Germline CDR1 MDHEN, CDR2 SYDVKM. The length of the CDR3 is 17 residues. CDR3 sequence reads: CASSFISAGRFGNTIYF. CDR3 bases: TGTGCCAGCAGTTTTATTTCTGCAGGTAGATTTGGAAACACCATATATTTT.

The rearrangement joins TRBV25-1 to TRBJ1-3; D gene unclear. V lost 5 bases and J 1 base, leaving 12 bases between the germline ends. Germline V gene data show CDR1 as MGHDK and CDR2 as SYGVNS. The CDR3 is made up of 15 amino acids. Here the CDR3 DNA reads TGTGCCAGCAGTCCGGGTTGGGGTTCTGGAAACACCATATATTTT. It specifies CASSPGWGSGNTIYF.

V and J are TRBV4-3 and TRBJ2-2; 11 bases align to TRBD2. V was clipped by 0 bases and J by 9 bases; unmatched bases: 9. This CDR3 contains 17 residues. Germline V gives CDR1 LGHNA, CDR2 YSLEER. CDR3 protein: CASSQELAGDFYRELFF. The CDR3 DNA follows: TGCGCCAGCAGCCAAGAACTAGCGGGGGATTTTTACCGGGAGCTGTTTTTT.